This T cell receptor (beta chain) is from a study of T cell responses to AZD1222 COVID-19 vaccine. Broader study findings: Repertoire sampling occurred only after the peak T cell response. CD4 TCRs covered the whole spike, strongest at regions 160-218 and 743-854.

In regard to this clone: Its antigen is not identified.

Profiling relied on immunoSEQ multiplex PCR, and the TCRdb table lists in-frame clones only, not all of them. The repertoire has 200,000 to 250,000 clones, approximately 94% of them found once; the top ten carry approximately 1%. This TCR was sampled from an adult in good health. The starting material was peripheral blood, obtained on day 0 of MenACWY control vaccination.

This CDR3 is CASSSQGEITEAFF. Written as DNA, the CDR3 is TGTGCCAGCAGCTCCCAGGGTGAGATCACTGAAGCTTTCTTT. The V and J genes are TRBV7-2 and TRBJ1-1; D perhaps matches TRBD1 (5 bases). CDR3 length: 14 amino acids. Trimming removed 4 bases from V and 4 bases from J, with 13 bases in between. The V gene's germline CDR1 is SGHTA and CDR2 FQGNSA.